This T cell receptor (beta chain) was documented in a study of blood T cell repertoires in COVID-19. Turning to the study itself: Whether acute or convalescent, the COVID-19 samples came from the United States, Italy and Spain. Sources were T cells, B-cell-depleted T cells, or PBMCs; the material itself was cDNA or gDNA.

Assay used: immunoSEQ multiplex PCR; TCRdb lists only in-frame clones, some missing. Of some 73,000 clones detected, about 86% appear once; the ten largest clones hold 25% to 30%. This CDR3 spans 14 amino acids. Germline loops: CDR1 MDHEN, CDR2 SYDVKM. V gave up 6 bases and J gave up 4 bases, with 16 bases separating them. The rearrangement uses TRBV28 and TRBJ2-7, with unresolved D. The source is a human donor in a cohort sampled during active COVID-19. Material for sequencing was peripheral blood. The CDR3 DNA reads TGTGCCAGCAGGGTCCATGGCGGCATGTACGAGCAGTACTTC. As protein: CASRVHGGMYEQYF.